The 32 T cell receptor beta chains below all came from one sample that was sequenced in a study of blood T cell repertoires in COVID-19. Data came from immunoSEQ multiplex PCR; TCRdb stores just in-frame clones and leaves some out. The sample gives roughly 320,000 clones, 80% to 90% of which show up once; approximately 6.5% is in the top ten. The sample consisted of peripheral blood. All receptors come from a woman aged 45-59 years with COVID-19, enrolled during active disease.

This sequence joins TRBV6-6 and TRBJ2-7; TRBD1 matches 10 bases. CDR1 and CDR2 from the germline V gene are MNHNY and SVGAGI (reference sequence). CDR3 length equals 13 residues. V lost 5 bases, J lost 5 bases, and 3 bases stayed unmatched. The chain's CDR3 is CASSIGTGDEQYF. Here the CDR3 DNA reads TGTGCCAGCAGTATTGGGACAGGGGACGAGCAGTACTTC.

The gene calls are TRBV6-1 and TRBJ2-6; possibly TRBD1 for D (6 bases). This CDR3 contains 15 residues. V dropped 3 bases and J dropped 0 bases, with 6 bases sitting between them. Germline V CDR1 and CDR2: MNHNS, SASEGT. CDR3 nucleotide sequence: TGTGCCAGCAGTGAGACAGGCTCTGGGGCCAACGTCCTGACTTTC. Protein sequence: CASSETGSGANVLTF.

The chain is built from TRBV4-2 and TRBJ1-2; TRBD1 aligns across 9 bases. Germline values: CDR1 LGHNA, CDR2 YNFKEQ. With V trimmed by 0 bases and J by 14 bases, 7 bases remained unmatched. The CDR3 length is 13 residues. The CDR3 sequence: CASSQDGTGQGTF. CDR3 nucleotide sequence: TGTGCCAGCAGCCAAGACGGGACCGGACAGGGGACCTTC.

This rearrangement joins TRBV4-2 to TRBJ2-5, with D hard to call. The CDR3 has 12 amino acids. Deletions cut 1 base from V and 6 bases from J, with 6 bases between. Germline V lookup: CDR1 LGHNA, CDR2 YNFKEQ. As DNA, the CDR3 is TGTGCCAGCAGCCAAGGTTACAAGACCCAGTACTTC. Protein: CASSQGYKTQYF.

The chain carries TRBV7-2 and TRBJ2-7; D possibly corresponds to TRBD1 (6 bases). The CDR3 consists of 15 residues. With 5 bases removed from V and 2 bases from J, the gap between germline ends came to 16 bases. Germline-derived CDR1 and CDR2 are SGHTA and FQGNSA. The CDR3 region is CASSQVRQGTYEQYF. The DNA of the CDR3 is TGTGCCAGCAGCCAAGTCAGGCAGGGGACCTACGAGCAGTACTTC.

This chain links TRBV29-1 with TRBJ1-1; unclear D gene. Germline V gene data show CDR1 as SQVTM and CDR2 as ANQGSEA. The CDR3 has 11 residues. Trimming took off 8 bases at V and 7 bases at J, with 14 bases between the two ends. The DNA of the CDR3 is TGCAGCATAACGAGGCGAGGTGAAGCTTTCTTT. Protein sequence: CSITRRGEAFF.

This clone appeared a single time. The genes are TRBV2 and TRBJ2-7, with D unclear. The CDR3 contains 11 residues. Trimming shortened V by 8 bases and J by 7 bases, and 12 bases separated the two germline ends. Looked up from germline, CDR1 is SNHLY and CDR2 is FYNNEI. The CDR3 reads CASGLVGEQYF. CDR3 nucleotides: TGTGCCAGCGGGCTGGTTGGGGAGCAGTACTTC.

This chain uses TRBV2 with TRBJ2-6, with 7 bases aligning to TRBD2. Germline V lookup: CDR1 SNHLY, CDR2 FYNNEI. The CDR3 runs to 13 residues. V was pared by 11 bases and J by 4 bases, with 5 bases of the junction left unmatched. In DNA, the CDR3 is TGTGCCTCCGGGGGGTCGGGGGCCAACGTCCTGACTTTC. This encodes CASGGSGANVLTF.

The rearrangement uses TRBV15 and TRBJ2-7, with 8 nucleotides matching TRBD1. The V and J ends lost 6 bases and 3 bases, in that order; junction bases with no gene match: 1. Germline assignment: CDR1 LNHNV and CDR2 YYDKDF (reference sequence). The CDR3 extends over 12 amino acids. The CDR3 DNA reads TGTGCCACCAGGGGACAGGACTACGAGCAGTACTTC. As protein: CATRGQDYEQYF.

The V gene is TRBV6-1, the J gene TRBJ2-4; 13 nucleotides match TRBD2. V was clipped by 4 bases and J by 6 bases; unmatched bases: 6. The CDR3 is 16 amino acids. Germline CDR1 reads MNHNS; CDR2 reads SASEGT. The CDR3 reads CASSVGTSGTLNIQYF. DNA for the CDR3: TGTGCCAGCAGTGTTGGGACTAGCGGGACTCTAAACATTCAGTACTTC.

The V and J genes are TRBV6-6 and TRBJ1-2, with D tentatively TRBD1 (5 bases). Between the trimmed V and J ends, which lost 6 bases and 2 bases, there was a span of 10 bases. There are 13 residues in the CDR3. Germline values: CDR1 MNHNY, CDR2 SVGAGI (reference sequence). In DNA form, the CDR3 reads TGTGCCAGCAGCAACGGGGGGAACTATGGCTACACCTTC. Its protein is CASSNGGNYGYTF.

The chain carries TRBV15 and TRBJ1-5, with 9 bases lining up with TRBD1. Per the germline V gene, CDR1 is LNHNV and CDR2 is YYDKDF (reference sequence). Unmatched junction bases numbered 5, after V lost 5 bases and J lost 6 bases. The CDR3 is 14 amino acids. CDR3 in amino acids: CATSGTGSAQPQHF. For the CDR3, the DNA is TGTGCCACCAGCGGGACAGGGTCCGCTCAGCCCCAGCATTTT.

The V gene is TRBV11-2, the J gene TRBJ1-2; 10 positions agree with TRBD1. V was pared by 9 bases and J by 7 bases, with 8 bases of the junction left unmatched. This CDR3 comprises 13 residues. Germline values: CDR1 SGHAT, CDR2 FQNNGV. The CDR3 DNA reads TGTGCCAGACCCGTGGGGGACAGGGGTGGCTACACCTTC. Protein: CARPVGDRGGYTF.

The J gene is TRBJ1-5, the V gene TRBV29-1, with unresolved D. Germline V gene sequence: CDR1 SQVTM, CDR2 ANQGSEA. Deletions cut 4 bases from V and 0 bases from J, with 7 bases between. The CDR3 is made up of 13 amino acids. CDR3 DNA sequence: TGCAGCGTTGCCGTCAGTAGCAATCAGCCCCAGCATTTT. Its protein product is CSVAVSSNQPQHF.

This sequence joins TRBV7-9 and TRBJ2-1; a weak D match, TRBD1 (5 bases). The V and J ends lost 4 bases and 0 bases respectively, with 10 bases between them. The CDR3 is made up of 15 amino acids. CDR1 is SEHNR and CDR2 is FQNEAQ in the germline V gene (reference sequence). CDR3 sequence: CASSSTGNSYNEQFF. CDR3 bases: TGTGCCAGCAGCTCTACAGGTAACTCCTACAATGAGCAGTTCTTC.

The chain employs TRBV7-9 and TRBJ2-7; D is possibly TRBD2 (6 bases). The V gene lost 5 bases and the J gene lost 5 bases, with 19 bases spanning the gap. The germline CDR1 and CDR2 sequences are SEHNR and FQNEAQ (reference sequence). CDR3 length: 15 residues. Here the CDR3 DNA reads TGTGCCAGCAGCGAGAGGGGAGGACCGACCGACGAGCAGTACTTC. Its translation: CASSERGGPTDEQYF.

The V gene is TRBV7-2, the J gene TRBJ2-4; 10 positions agree with TRBD1. J gave up 0 bases and V 5 bases, and 10 bases lay outside the gene matches. The CDR3 covers 18 residues. CDR1 SGHTA and CDR2 FQGNSA come from the germline V gene. CDR3 sequence (DNA): TGTGCCAGCAGCCGGGACAGGGGAAGGGAAATAGCCAAAAACATTCAGTACTTC. This translates into CASSRDRGREIAKNIQYF.

The CDR3 DNA reads as TGCAGTCTCCAGGGGGGGAACACCGGGGAGCTGTTTTTT. This gives the protein CSLQGGNTGELFF. The genes are TRBV29-1 and TRBJ2-2, with D possibly TRBD1 on 7 matching bases. The CDR3 extends over 13 amino acids. Germline CDR1 SQVTM, CDR2 ANQGSEA.

The chain joins TRBV7-8 to TRBJ1-1, with a weak D call TRBD1 (6 bases). Germline V lookup: CDR1 SGHVS, CDR2 FQNEAQ. CDR3 size: 16 residues. V gave up 2 bases and J gave up 1 base, with 14 bases separating them. The CDR3 is CASSLYSGATNTEAFF. The CDR3 bases are TGTGCCAGCAGCTTATACTCAGGGGCCACGAACACTGAAGCTTTCTTT.

CDR3 nucleotides: TGTGCCAGCGCAGATTGGGGGCTTGGCTACACCTTC. Its translation: CASADWGLGYTF. V gene TRBV27 combines with J gene TRBJ1-2; tentative D call: TRBD1 (6 bases). The CDR3 runs 12 residues. Trimming stripped 8 bases from V and 7 bases from J, with 14 bases between. Germline CDR1 and CDR2: MNHEY and SMNVEV (reference sequence).

V is TRBV3-1 (or the pseudogene TRBV3-2) and J is TRBJ1-2, with unresolved D. Germline values: CDR1 LGHDT, CDR2 YNNKEL (reference sequence). The CDR3 sequence is 15 residues long. V shed 4 bases and J shed 4 bases, with 16 bases lying between them. CDR3 nucleotide sequence: TGTGCCAGCAGCCCGTCGCACGGAGGGAGCTATGGCTACACCTTC. Translated: CASSPSHGGSYGYTF.

The chain has TRBV18 and TRBJ1-4, with 7 bases identical to TRBD1. J gave up 6 bases and V 3 bases, and 10 bases lay outside the gene matches. The CDR3 extends over 16 amino acids. Germline lookup yields CDR1 KGHSH and CDR2 LQKENI. The CDR3 DNA sequence: TGTGCCAGCTCACCCCGTCCACAGGGGCAGGATGAAAAACTGTTTTTT. This gives the protein CASSPRPQGQDEKLFF.

The genes are TRBV27 and TRBJ1-2; TRBD1 is a possible D gene (5 bases). The CDR3 is 13 residues long. The germline V and J ends were trimmed by 7 bases and 4 bases, with 13 bases remaining between them. Germline CDR1 reads MNHEY; CDR2 reads SMNVEV (reference sequence). The DNA for the CDR3 is TGTGCCAGCAAGGCCAGGGTCACCTATGGCTACACCTTC. Amino acid sequence: CASKARVTYGYTF.

The chain joins TRBV5-1 to TRBJ2-4; 7 bases map to TRBD1. The CDR3 is 13 residues long. The junction had 1 base not matched to a gene; V was cut back by 2 bases and J by 5 bases. CDR1 is SGHRS, CDR2 YFSETQ, per germline. The CDR3: CASSFTGENIQYF. In DNA, the CDR3 is TGCGCCAGCAGCTTTACAGGGGAAAACATTCAGTACTTC. The variable domain in full, with the rest retrieved from reference TRBV5-1 and TRBJ2-4, is KAGVTQTPRYLIKTRGQQVTLSCSPISGHRSVSWYQQTPGQGLQFLFEYFSETQRNKGNFPGRFSGRQFSNSRSEMNVSTLELGDSALYLCASSFTGENIQYFGAGTRLSVL.

The V gene is TRBV24-1, the J gene TRBJ1-2; D uncertain. V was trimmed by 3 bases and J by 8 bases, leaving 12 bases between them. The CDR3 runs to 13 residues. Germline V gene lookup returns CDR1 KGHDR and CDR2 SFDVKD. The CDR3 reads CATSDAGEYGYTF. The DNA of the CDR3 is TGTGCCACCAGTGATGCCGGGGAGTACGGCTACACCTTC.

This chain joins TRBV11-2 and TRBJ1-2; the D is unclear. V was clipped by 4 bases and J by 4 bases, with 16 bases between them. The CDR3 sequence is 15 residues long. Germline-derived CDR1 and CDR2 are SGHAT and FQNNGV. CDR3: CASSYTTTPIYGYTF. CDR3 nucleotide sequence: TGTGCCAGCAGCTACACCACAACACCGATCTATGGCTACACCTTC. The full variable domain, rest sourced from reference TRBV11-2 and TRBJ1-2, is EAGVAQSPRYKIIEKRQSVAFWCNPISGHATLYWYQQILGQGPKLLIQFQNNGVVDDSQLPKDRFSAERLKGVDSTLKIQPAKLEDSAVYLCASSYTTTPIYGYTFGSGTRLTVV.

The chain uses TRBV6-6 and TRBJ1-1, with 7 bases aligning to TRBD1. The CDR3 spans 14 residues. The ends lost 2 bases at V and 2 bases at J; junction bases unmatched: 2. CDR1 is MNHNY and CDR2 is SVGAGI in the germline V gene (reference sequence). Here the CDR3 reads CASSYQGDNTEAFF. The CDR3 DNA reads as TGTGCCAGCAGTTACCAGGGGGACAACACTGAAGCTTTCTTT.

The chain links TRBV19 to TRBJ2-7; 7 bases are shared with TRBD2. V lost 6 bases, J lost 3 bases, and 2 bases stayed unmatched. The CDR3 length is 12 residues. Germline V gene data show CDR1 as LNHDA and CDR2 as SQIVND (reference sequence). The CDR3 DNA follows: TGTGCCAGTAGCGGGAGGTACTACGAGCAGTACTTC. This translates into CASSGRYYEQYF.

Here the CDR3 reads CASSFRTSGRYEQYF. In nucleotides, the CDR3 is TGTGCCAGCAGCTTCCGGACTAGCGGGAGGTACGAGCAGTACTTC. The V and J genes are TRBV5-4 and TRBJ2-7; 14 bases align to TRBD2. The CDR3 runs to 15 residues. The ends lost 2 bases at V and 4 bases at J; junction bases unmatched: 2. Germline CDR1 and CDR2: SGHNT and YYREEE (reference sequence). The full variable domain, with the rest looked up from reference TRBV5-4 and TRBJ2-7, is ETGVTQSPTHLIKTRGQQVTLRCSSQSGHNTVSWYQQALGQGPQFIFQYYREEENGRGNFPPRFSGLQFPNYSSELNVNALELDDSALYLCASSFRTSGRYEQYFGPGTRLTVT.

The sample holds one count of this clone. The rearrangement uses TRBV7-8 and TRBJ1-5; the D is unclear. Trimming removed 4 bases at V and 0 bases at J, with 13 bases between. CDR3 size: 16 residues. Germline V gene data show CDR1 as SGHVS and CDR2 as FQNEAQ. CDR3 sequence: CASSSRADYSNQPQHF. CDR3 DNA sequence: TGTGCCAGCAGCTCCCGCGCGGACTATAGCAATCAGCCCCAGCATTTT. Full variable domain (rest looked up from reference TRBV7-8 and TRBJ1-5): GAGVSQSPRYKVAKRGQDVALRCDPISGHVSLFWYQQALGQGPEFLTYFQNEAQLDKSGLPSDRFFAERPEGSVSTLKIQRTQQEDSAVYLCASSSRADYSNQPQHFGDGTRLSIL.

The V call is TRBV7-3, the J call TRBJ2-3; TRBD1 agrees at 9 bases. CDR1 SGHTA and CDR2 FQGTGA come from the germline V gene. The CDR3 sequence is 17 residues long. Trimming took 6 bases from V and 0 from J; bases not matched to a gene: 10. The CDR3 DNA reads as TGTGCCAGCAGACCTGGACGAGGGACAGGGAGCACAGATACGCAGTATTTT. Translation: CASRPGRGTGSTDTQYF.

This chain links TRBV5-4 with TRBJ2-1; 10 nucleotides align to TRBD2. There are 16 residues in the CDR3. Germline V gene sequence: CDR1 SGHNT, CDR2 YYREEE (reference sequence). The J segment lost 7 bases and the V segment lost 2 bases, leaving 9 bases of the junction unmatched. The CDR3 protein is CASSFVRLAGENEQFF. Here the CDR3 DNA reads TGTGCCAGCAGCTTTGTAAGGCTAGCGGGAGAAAATGAGCAGTTCTTC.